This passage covers 24 T cell receptor beta chains from one sample sequenced in a study of T cells after yellow fever vaccination. TCRdb reprocessed the 5' RACE reads with MiXCR, giving one entry per CDR3 protein. The table records approximately 600,000 distinct CDR3 sequences, approximately 13% of them present only once. Sequenced here: PBMCs, sampled on the day of the yellow fever booster vaccination. These receptors were collected from a young man who received the YFV17D yellow fever vaccine.

This clonotype has a handful of counts. CDR3 bases: TGTGCCAGCAGTTCCGTAGATCAGCCCCAGCATTTT. Amino acid sequence: CASSSVDQPQHF. This sequence joins TRBV12-3 or TRBV12-4 and TRBJ1-5, with unresolved D. V lost 4 bases and J lost 5, with 6 bases in between. The CDR3 length is 12 residues.

The V call is TRBV12-3 or TRBV12-4, the J call TRBJ2-1, with D uncertain. V was clipped by 1 base and J by 5 bases, with 9 bases between them. The CDR3 loop spans 14 amino acids. CDR3 DNA sequence: TGTGCCAGCAGTTTAGTGGATAGCAACAATGAGCAGTTCTTC. Protein sequence: CASSLVDSNNEQFF.

This chain joins TRBV7-9 and TRBJ2-7; 8 bases are a match to TRBD1. This CDR3 contains 13 residues. V was pared by 5 bases and J by 9 bases, with 9 bases of the junction left unmatched. Germline V CDR1 and CDR2: SEHNR, FQNEAQ (reference sequence). The CDR3 DNA reads as TGTGCCAGCAGCACGCCACAGGGGGGCGGGCAGTACTTC. Translated: CASSTPQGGGQYF.

This chain links TRBV27 with TRBJ1-2, with D perhaps matching TRBD1 (5 bases). CDR3 size: 14 residues. Trimming took 5 bases from V and 4 from J, leaving 14 bases between them. Germline-derived CDR1 and CDR2 are MNHEY and SMNVEV (reference sequence). The CDR3 protein is CASSPRRGGYGYTF. CDR3 in DNA: TGTGCCAGCAGTCCCCGGCGGGGGGGCTATGGCTACACCTTC.

J is TRBJ2-1 and V is TRBV25-1; D is uncertain. The CDR3 has 13 amino acids. Trimming stripped 3 bases from V and 3 bases from J, with 6 bases between. The germline V gene has CDR1 MGHDK and CDR2 SYGVNS. CDR3 DNA: TGTGCCAGCAGTGATCTCTTCTACAATGAGCAGTTCTTC. Amino acids: CASSDLFYNEQFF.

V usage is TRBV6-2 or TRBV6-3 and J usage is TRBJ1-5, with D unclear. V lost 2 bases to trimming and J lost 9 bases, with 11 bases between them. Germline loops: CDR1 MNHEY, CDR2 SVGEGT. This CDR3 has 13 residues. CDR3 sequence: CASSYELFRPQHF. For the CDR3, the DNA is TGTGCCAGCAGTTACGAGTTATTTCGGCCCCAGCATTTT.

Worth noting for this clonotype: A much larger clonotype is one base distant, so this may be a read error. The chain recombines TRBV20-1 with TRBJ2-2; D uncertain. This CDR3 contains 14 residues. CDR1 is DFQATT, CDR2 SNEGSKA, per germline (reference sequence). Trimming took 4 bases from V and 6 from J, leaving 15 bases between them. The CDR3: CSATPYVIPGELFF. The CDR3 DNA sequence: TGCAGTGCTACCCCCTATGTTATCCCCGGGGAGCTGTTTTTT.

This clonotype was detected only a few times. V is TRBV7-9 and J is TRBJ2-3; D ambiguous. Trimming removed 1 base at V and 8 bases at J, with 13 bases between. In germline, CDR1 is SEHNR, CDR2 FQNEAQ (reference sequence). The CDR3 runs 14 residues. CDR3 region: CASSLGPRVVTQYF. The CDR3, as DNA: TGTGCCAGCAGCTTAGGTCCAAGGGTGGTTACGCAGTATTTT.

This clonotype has ten or more counts. The J gene is TRBJ2-1, the V gene TRBV6-5; weak D call: TRBD2 (5 bases). CDR1 is MNHEY and CDR2 is SVGAGI in the germline V gene. Trimming removed 6 bases at V and 10 bases at J, with 10 bases between. This CDR3 is built from 11 residues. Written as DNA, the CDR3 is TGTGCCAGCAGCAGGACTGGCGAGCAGTTCTTC. It encodes CASSRTGEQFF.

V gene TRBV18 combines with J gene TRBJ1-4, with D uncertain. CDR3 size: 13 residues. Germline CDR1 reads KGHSH; CDR2 reads LQKENI. V was cut by 3 bases and J by 7 bases, with 9 bases left in between. For the CDR3, the DNA is TGTGCCAGCTCACCGAGACCCGGTGAAAAACTGTTTTTT. It yields the protein CASSPRPGEKLFF.

The chain joins TRBV7-6 to TRBJ2-7; D might be TRBD2 (6 bases). Germline-derived CDR1 and CDR2 are SGHVS and FNYEAQ. Trimming left V 5 bases short and J 3 bases short, with 14 bases between. The CDR3 extends over 14 amino acids. CDR3 residues: CASSALGAGYEQYF. The CDR3 DNA follows: TGTGCCAGCAGCGCCCTGGGAGCGGGCTACGAGCAGTACTTC.

This sequence joins TRBV23-1 and TRBJ2-7, with TRBD1 matching 10 bases. TRBV23-1 is an ORF for which the function is uncertain. V gave up 1 base and J gave up 4 bases; unmatched junction bases: 4. This CDR3 comprises 15 residues. CDR3 sequence reads: CASSQCGTGVYEQYF. The CDR3 DNA reads TGCGCCAGCAGTCAATGTGGGACAGGGGTGTACGAGCAGTACTTC.

This clonotype was counted many times. The J gene is TRBJ2-1, the V gene TRBV18; D perhaps matches TRBD1 (6 bases). This CDR3 contains 17 residues. V dropped 3 bases and J dropped 0 bases, with 15 bases sitting between them. CDR1 and CDR2 (germline): KGHSH, LQKENI. The CDR3 is CASSPADGTPSYNEQFF. CDR3 coding DNA: TGTGCCAGCTCACCGGCAGACGGGACACCCTCCTACAATGAGCAGTTCTTC.

This clonotype was detected a few times. This chain connects TRBV6-1 to TRBJ2-7, with D possibly matching TRBD1 (6 bases). The CDR3 spans 14 residues. Trimming removed 3 bases at V and 6 bases at J, with 15 bases between. Germline V gene data show CDR1 as MNHNS and CDR2 as SASEGT. The chain's CDR3 is CASSDGPEGGEQYF. The CDR3 DNA reads as TGTGCCAGCAGTGACGGTCCCGAAGGGGGCGAGCAGTACTTC.

This clonotype was recorded many times. The rearrangement joins TRBV7-2 to TRBJ1-2, with TRBD1 as a possible D gene (6 bases). This CDR3 has 15 residues. Germline CDR1 reads SGHTA; CDR2 reads FQGNSA. Trimming removed 0 bases at V and 1 base at J, with 9 bases between. The DNA for the CDR3 is TGTGCCAGCAGCTTAGCCGGGGGCGTTAACTATGGCTACACCTTC. Protein product: CASSLAGGVNYGYTF.

The V gene is TRBV29-1, the J gene TRBJ2-5, with 7 positions matching TRBD1. J lost 7 bases, V lost 5 bases, and 10 bases had no gene match. The germline CDR1 and CDR2 sequences are SQVTM and ANQGSEA. This CDR3 contains 13 residues. CDR3 sequence (DNA): TGCAGCGTTATACAGGGGCCCGGCGGGACCCAGTACTTC. It codes for CSVIQGPGGTQYF.

For this clonotype: A junction boundary mismatches the germline segment, possibly from a read error. The chain links TRBV4-1 to TRBJ2-3, with 8 bases that match TRBD2. Germline V gives CDR1 MGHRA, CDR2 YSYEKL. This CDR3 is 19 amino acids long. In nucleotides, the CDR3 is TGCTCCAGCAGCCAAGATTATGTGACTAGCGCGACTAGCACAGATACGCAGTATTTT. Translation gives CSSSQDYVTSATSTDTQYF.

The rearrangement links TRBV6-6 to TRBJ1-5, with a possible D match to TRBD1 (6 bases). Trimming pared 6 bases from V and 7 bases from J, leaving 10 bases between. The germline V gene encodes CDR1 MNHNY and CDR2 SVGAGI (reference sequence). CDR3 length equals 12 residues. The CDR3 reads CASSAGVQPQHF. The DNA of the CDR3 is TGTGCCAGCAGCGCAGGGGTCCAGCCCCAGCATTTT.

The chain is built from TRBV4-2 and TRBJ2-1; D possibly matches TRBD1 or TRBD2 (5 bases each). Trimming pared 5 bases from V and 2 bases from J, leaving 19 bases between. The V gene's germline CDR1 is LGHNA and CDR2 YNFKEQ. The CDR3 length is 17 residues. The CDR3 sequence is CASSTDTGTLPYNEQFF. CDR3 bases: TGTGCCAGCAGCACAGATACCGGGACCTTACCCTACAATGAGCAGTTCTTC.

This clonotype came up a few times. The genes are TRBV28 and TRBJ1-6; 9 bases align to TRBD1. Germline V gene sequence: CDR1 MDHEN, CDR2 SYDVKM. The CDR3 runs 14 residues. Trimming removed 6 bases from V and 10 bases from J; junction bases left unmatched: 7. CDR3 in amino acids: CASRPTGGGSPLHF. As DNA, the CDR3 is TGTGCCAGCAGGCCTACAGGGGGCGGGTCACCCCTCCACTTT.

The chain uses TRBV11-1 and TRBJ2-7; 8 bases fit TRBD2. V was pared by 1 base and J by 1 base, with 12 bases of the junction left unmatched. The CDR3 runs 18 residues. Germline CDR1 SGHAT, CDR2 FQDESV (reference sequence). CDR3 sequence reads: CASSLVFGQRELSYEQYF. The DNA of the CDR3 is TGTGCCAGCAGCTTAGTATTCGGCCAGCGGGAGTTGTCCTACGAGCAGTACTTC. The entire variable domain, with the rest obtained from reference TRBV11-1 and TRBJ2-7, is as follows: EAEVAQSPRYKITEKSQAVAFWCDPISGHATLYWYRQILGQGPELLVQFQDESVVDDSQLPKDRFSAERLKGVDSTLKIQPAELGDSAMYLCASSLVFGQRELSYEQYFGPGTRLTVT.

This clonotype was found a few times. The genes are TRBV25-1 and TRBJ2-5; D gene uncertain. The CDR3 is made up of 13 amino acids. CDR1 and CDR2 from the germline V gene are MGHDK and SYGVNS. The V gene lost 1 base and the J gene lost 3 bases, with 6 bases spanning the gap. In DNA form, the CDR3 reads TGTGCCAGCAGTGAATTACGGAAAGAGACCCAGTACTTC. Translated: CASSELRKETQYF.

This clonotype was observed at least ten times. This sequence joins TRBV29-1 and TRBJ2-7, with 8 bases identical to TRBD2. The CDR3 runs 15 residues. Germline V gene lookup returns CDR1 SQVTM and CDR2 ANQGSEA. V lost 5 bases to trimming and J lost 5 bases; unmatched junction nucleotides: 14. The CDR3 nucleotides are TGCAGCGTTCGAACCCGACTAGCGCCTGGCAACGAGCAGTACTTC. Protein: CSVRTRLAPGNEQYF.

The rearrangement uses TRBV20-1 and TRBJ2-7, with 7 nucleotides matching TRBD2. Germline CDR1 reads DFQATT; CDR2 reads SNEGSKA (reference sequence). The CDR3 consists of 15 residues. The V and J ends lost 0 bases and 4 bases, in that order; junction bases with no gene match: 9. CDR3 nucleotides: TGCAGTGCTAGAGACACACTAGCGAACCCTTACGAGCAGTACTTC. Translating gives CSARDTLANPYEQYF.